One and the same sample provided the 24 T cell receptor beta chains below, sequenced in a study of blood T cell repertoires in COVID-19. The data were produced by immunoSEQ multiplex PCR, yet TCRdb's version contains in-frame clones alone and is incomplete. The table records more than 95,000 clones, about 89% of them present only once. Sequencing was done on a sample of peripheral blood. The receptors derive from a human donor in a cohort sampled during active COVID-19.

CDR3 coding DNA: TGTGCCAGCAGTGGAACGACAGGGGGCGACGAAAAACTGTTTTTT. Translation: CASSGTTGGDEKLFF. The V call is TRBV25-1, the J call TRBJ1-4; 10 bases match TRBD1. Germline V CDR1 and CDR2: MGHDK, SYGVNS. The CDR3 consists of 15 residues. V was clipped by 4 bases and J by 8 bases; unmatched bases: 7.

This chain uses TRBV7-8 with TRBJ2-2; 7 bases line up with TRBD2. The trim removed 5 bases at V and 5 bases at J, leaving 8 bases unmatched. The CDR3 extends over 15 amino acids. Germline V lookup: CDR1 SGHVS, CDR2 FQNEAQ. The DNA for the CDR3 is TGTGCCAGCAGCCACAGCGGGGCCGGGACCGGGGAGCTGTTTTTT. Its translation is CASSHSGAGTGELFF.

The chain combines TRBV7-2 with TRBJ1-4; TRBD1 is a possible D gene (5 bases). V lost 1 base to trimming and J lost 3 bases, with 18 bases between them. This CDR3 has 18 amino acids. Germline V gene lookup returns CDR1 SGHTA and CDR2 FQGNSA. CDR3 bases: TGTGCCAGCAGCTTAGTGGGAGGTGGGGGGGGTTCTAATGAAAAACTGTTTTTT. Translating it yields CASSLVGGGGGSNEKLFF.

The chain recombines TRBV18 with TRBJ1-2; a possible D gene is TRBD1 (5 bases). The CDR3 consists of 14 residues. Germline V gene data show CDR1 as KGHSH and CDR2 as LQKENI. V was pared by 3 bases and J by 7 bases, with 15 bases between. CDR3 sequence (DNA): TGTGCCAGCTCACCGTCCCGGCAGGGCGGTGGCTACACCTTC. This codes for CASSPSRQGGGYTF.

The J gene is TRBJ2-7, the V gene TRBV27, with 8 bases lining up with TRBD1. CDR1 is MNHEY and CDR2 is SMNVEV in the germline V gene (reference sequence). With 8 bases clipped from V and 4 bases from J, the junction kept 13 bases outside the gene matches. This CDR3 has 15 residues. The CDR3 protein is CASSPRTGRFYEQYF. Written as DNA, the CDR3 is TGTGCCAGCTCACCCCGGACAGGGAGATTTTACGAGCAGTACTTC.

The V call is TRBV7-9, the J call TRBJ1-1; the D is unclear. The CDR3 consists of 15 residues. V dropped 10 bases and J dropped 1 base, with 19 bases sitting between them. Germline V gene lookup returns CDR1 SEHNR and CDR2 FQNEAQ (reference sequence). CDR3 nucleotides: TGTGCCATCGAACCTAACAGAGTCGAGAACACTGAAGCTTTCTTT. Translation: CAIEPNRVENTEAFF.

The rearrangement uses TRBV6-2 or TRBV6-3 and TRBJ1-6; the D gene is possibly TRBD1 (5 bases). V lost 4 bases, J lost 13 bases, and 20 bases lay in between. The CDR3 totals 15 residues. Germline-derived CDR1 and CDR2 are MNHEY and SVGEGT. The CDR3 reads CASSSVLGASWPLHF. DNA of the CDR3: TGTGCCAGCAGTTCCGTCCTAGGGGCTTCGTGGCCCCTCCACTTT.

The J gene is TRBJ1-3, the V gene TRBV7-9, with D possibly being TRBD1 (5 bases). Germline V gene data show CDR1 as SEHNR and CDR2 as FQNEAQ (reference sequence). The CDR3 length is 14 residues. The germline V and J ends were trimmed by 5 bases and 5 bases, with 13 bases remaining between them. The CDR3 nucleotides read TGTGCCAGCAGCCCGGAGGGGAGTAGAAACACCATATATTTT. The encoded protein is CASSPEGSRNTIYF.

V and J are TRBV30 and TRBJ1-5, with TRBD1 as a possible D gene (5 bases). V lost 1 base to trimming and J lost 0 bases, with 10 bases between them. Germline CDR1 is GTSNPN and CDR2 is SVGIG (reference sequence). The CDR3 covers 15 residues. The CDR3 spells CAWSADTFSNQPQHF. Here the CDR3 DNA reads TGTGCCTGGAGTGCGGACACCTTTAGCAATCAGCCCCAGCATTTT. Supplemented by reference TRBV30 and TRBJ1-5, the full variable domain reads SQTIHQWPATLVQPVGSPLSLECTVEGTSNPNLYWYRQAAGRGLQLLFYSVGIGQISSEVPQNLSASRPQDRQFILSSKKLLLSDSGFYLCAWSADTFSNQPQHFGDGTRLSIL.

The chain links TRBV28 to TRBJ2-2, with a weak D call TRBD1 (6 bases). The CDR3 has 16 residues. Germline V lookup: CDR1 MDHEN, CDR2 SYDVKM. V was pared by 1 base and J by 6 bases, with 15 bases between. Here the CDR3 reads CASSLSPRGASGELFF. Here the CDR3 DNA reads TGTGCCAGCAGTTTATCCCCCAGGGGCGCGTCCGGGGAGCTGTTTTTT.

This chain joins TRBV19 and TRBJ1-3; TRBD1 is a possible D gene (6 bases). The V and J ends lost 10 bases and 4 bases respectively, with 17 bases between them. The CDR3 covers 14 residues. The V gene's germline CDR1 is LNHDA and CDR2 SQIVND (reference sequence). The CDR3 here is CATTTGGRGNTIYF. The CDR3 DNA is TGTGCCACCACGACAGGTGGTAGGGGAAACACCATATATTTT.

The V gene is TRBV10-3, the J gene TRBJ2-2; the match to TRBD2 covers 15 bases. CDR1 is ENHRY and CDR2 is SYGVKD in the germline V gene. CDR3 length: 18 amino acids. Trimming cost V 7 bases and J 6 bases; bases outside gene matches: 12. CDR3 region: CAINEEGLAGGLAGELFF. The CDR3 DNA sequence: TGTGCCATCAACGAAGAGGGACTAGCGGGAGGACTTGCCGGGGAGCTGTTTTTT.

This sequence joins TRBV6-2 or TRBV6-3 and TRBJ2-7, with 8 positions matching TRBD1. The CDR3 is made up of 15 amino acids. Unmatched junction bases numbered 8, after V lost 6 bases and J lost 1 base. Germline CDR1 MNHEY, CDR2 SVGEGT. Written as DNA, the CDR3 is TGTGCCAGCAGCCTTGGGACAGGCGTATCCTACGAGCAGTACTTC. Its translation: CASSLGTGVSYEQYF.

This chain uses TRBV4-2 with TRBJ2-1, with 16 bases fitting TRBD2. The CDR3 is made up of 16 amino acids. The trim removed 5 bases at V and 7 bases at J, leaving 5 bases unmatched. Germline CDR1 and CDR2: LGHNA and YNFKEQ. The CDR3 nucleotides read TGTGCCAGCAGCTACCCGGGACTAGCGGGGGGGAATGAGCAGTTCTTC. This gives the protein CASSYPGLAGGNEQFF.

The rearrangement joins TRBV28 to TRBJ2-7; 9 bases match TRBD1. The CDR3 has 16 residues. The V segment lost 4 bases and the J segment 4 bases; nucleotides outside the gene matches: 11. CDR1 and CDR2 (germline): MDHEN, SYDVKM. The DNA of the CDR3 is TGTGCCAGCAGTTCCCCCCCCGGGACAGGGTCATACGAGCAGTACTTC. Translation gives CASSSPPGTGSYEQYF.

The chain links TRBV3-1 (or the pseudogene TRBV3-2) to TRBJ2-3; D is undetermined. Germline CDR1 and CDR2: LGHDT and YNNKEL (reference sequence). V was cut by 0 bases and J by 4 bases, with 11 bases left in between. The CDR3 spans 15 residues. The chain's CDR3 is CASSQDLYRSDTQYF. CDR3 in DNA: TGTGCCAGCAGCCAAGATTTATACAGATCAGATACGCAGTATTTT.

CDR3 loop: CASSLGAQMNTEAFF. CDR3 nucleotides: TGTGCCAGCAGCTTAGGGGCTCAGATGAACACTGAAGCTTTCTTT. The chain is built from TRBV7-2 and TRBJ1-1; D uncertain. This CDR3 is built from 15 residues. Trimming stripped 1 base from V and 0 bases from J, with 9 bases between. Germline V CDR1 and CDR2: SGHTA, FQGNSA.

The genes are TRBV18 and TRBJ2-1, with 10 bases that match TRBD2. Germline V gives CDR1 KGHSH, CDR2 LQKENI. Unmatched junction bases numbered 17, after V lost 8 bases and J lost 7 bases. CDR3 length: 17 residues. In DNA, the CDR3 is TGTGCCAGCCAACTGAGGTTTACTAGCGGGATTAGGAATGAGCAGTTCTTC. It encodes CASQLRFTSGIRNEQFF. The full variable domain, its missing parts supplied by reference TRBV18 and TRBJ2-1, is NAGVMQNPRHLVRRRGQEARLRCSPMKGHSHVYWYRQLPEEGLKFMVYLQKENIIDESGMPKERFSAEFPKEGPSILRIQQVVRGDSAAYFCASQLRFTSGIRNEQFFGPGTRLTVL.

In DNA, the CDR3 is TGTGCCAGCATCAGAAGCGGGGGGGCGATCGGGGAGCTGTTTTTT. Translating gives CASIRSGGAIGELFF. This sequence joins TRBV6-5 and TRBJ2-2; 10 nucleotides match TRBD2. Germline lookup yields CDR1 MNHEY and CDR2 SVGAGI. The CDR3 is made up of 15 amino acids. Trimming cost V 7 bases and J 7 bases; bases outside gene matches: 9.

CDR3 residues: CASRDTIYGYTF. DNA of the CDR3: TGTGCCAGCCGGGACACGATCTATGGCTACACCTTC. This chain connects TRBV28 to TRBJ1-2; tentative D call: TRBD1 (6 bases). V lost 8 bases and J 4 bases, leaving 11 bases between the germline ends. From germline, CDR1 is MDHEN and CDR2 SYDVKM. The CDR3 runs to 12 residues.

Here the CDR3 DNA reads TGTGCCAGCAGCTGGACCCCGGGACAGGAGAATGAAGCTTTCTTT. Amino acids: CASSWTPGQENEAFF. This chain links TRBV7-2 with TRBJ1-1; 8 bases are a match to TRBD1. The CDR3 runs 15 residues. CDR1 SGHTA and CDR2 FQGNSA come from the germline V gene. Trimming removed 4 bases from V and 7 bases from J; junction bases left unmatched: 11. The variable domain in full, completed from reference TRBV7-2 and TRBJ1-1, reads GAGVSQSPSNKVTEKGKDVELRCDPISGHTALYWYRQSLGQGLEFLIYFQGNSAPDKSGLPSDRFSAERTGGSVSTLTIQRTQQEDSAVYLCASSWTPGQENEAFFGQGTRLTVV.

CDR3 coding DNA: TGTGCCACCAGTGATCCGTACCTAGCGGGGGAAGAGACCCAGTACTTC. It encodes CATSDPYLAGEETQYF. The chain employs TRBV24-1 and TRBJ2-5; 10 bases line up with TRBD2. J gave up 3 bases and V 3 bases, and 6 bases lay outside the gene matches. The CDR3 consists of 16 residues. CDR1 is KGHDR and CDR2 is SFDVKD in the germline V gene.

The chain's CDR3 is CASSPLDRVREETQYF. The DNA for the CDR3 is TGTGCCAGCAGTCCTTTGGACAGGGTACGTGAAGAGACCCAGTACTTC. This chain connects TRBV27 to TRBJ2-5; 8 positions agree with TRBD1. CDR3 length: 16 amino acids. The germline gives CDR1 MNHEY, CDR2 SMNVEV (reference sequence). J gave up 3 bases and V 5 bases, and 11 bases lay outside the gene matches.

The CDR3 DNA follows: TGTGCCAGCAGCTTGGGACCCCGTGACACTTCCTACGAGCAGTACTTC. This encodes CASSLGPRDTSYEQYF. The rearrangement uses TRBV5-5 and TRBJ2-7, with unresolved D. The germline CDR1 and CDR2 sequences are SGHKS and YYEKEE (reference sequence). V dropped 0 bases and J dropped 1 base, with 14 bases sitting between them. The CDR3 loop spans 16 amino acids.